One and the same sample provided the 14 T cell receptor beta chains below, sequenced in a study of memory CD8 T cells in hepatitis C reinfection. As to time point: pre-reinfection, 55 to 20 weeks before reinfection detection. TCR sequencing was done directly ex vivo on sorted cells, without expansion in vitro. The data were produced by immunoSEQ multiplex PCR, yet TCRdb's version contains in-frame clones alone and is incomplete. The profile shows approximately 51,000 clones, 85% to 90% of them singletons. The material sequenced was naive CD8+ T cells sorted from blood. The receptors here all came from a man between 18 and 29 years old with hepatitis C virus infection.

This clone was recorded once. This chain connects TRBV7-9 to TRBJ2-3; a weak D match, TRBD2 (6 bases). V was trimmed by 7 bases and J by 3 bases, leaving 8 bases between them. This CDR3 region has 12 residues. Germline V lookup: CDR1 SEHNR, CDR2 FQNEAQ (reference sequence). CDR3 coding DNA: TGTGCCAGCACCCGGGGGACAGATACGCAGTATTTT. Translation: CASTRGTDTQYF.

The chain couples TRBV6-5 to TRBJ1-2, with D possibly TRBD1 on 5 matching bases. Germline V gene sequence: CDR1 MNHEY, CDR2 SVGAGI. V was trimmed by 10 bases and J by 4 bases, leaving 19 bases between them. CDR3 size: 14 residues. CDR3 loop: CATPGVAELYGYTF. The CDR3 region has the DNA TGTGCCACTCCGGGGGTGGCAGAGCTCTATGGCTACACCTTC.

The J gene is TRBJ1-1, the V gene TRBV11-2; 8 nucleotides match TRBD1. CDR3 length equals 14 residues. Losses at the gene ends were 2 bases for V and 6 bases for J; bases not matched to a gene: 5. Germline V gene sequence: CDR1 SGHAT, CDR2 FQNNGV. The CDR3 protein is CASSLNSGGPEAFF. The CDR3 DNA follows: TGTGCCAGCAGCTTAAACTCAGGGGGCCCTGAAGCTTTCTTT.

This chain joins TRBV6-5 and TRBJ2-3; 7 nucleotides align to TRBD2. CDR1 and CDR2 from the germline V gene are MNHEY and SVGAGI. This CDR3 is built from 14 residues. The junction had 9 bases not matched to a gene; V was cut back by 7 bases and J by 5 bases. The DNA of the CDR3 is TGTGCCAGCACCCTCTCGGGGGAGGGAGATACGCAGTATTTT. Translation gives CASTLSGEGDTQYF.

The rearrangement uses TRBV7-9 and TRBJ2-2, with D possibly TRBD2 on 7 matching bases. The CDR3 has 15 amino acids. V was clipped by 1 base and J by 7 bases, with 13 bases between them. Germline V gene data show CDR1 as SEHNR and CDR2 as FQNEAQ (reference sequence). CDR3 residues: CASSLVGGPNGELFF. The CDR3 nucleotides are TGTGCCAGCAGCTTAGTCGGGGGGCCGAACGGGGAGCTGTTTTTT.

The chain recombines TRBV6-1 with TRBJ2-1; TRBD2 matches 8 bases. J gave up 7 bases and V 1 base, and 9 bases lay outside the gene matches. Germline V gene data show CDR1 as MNHNS and CDR2 as SASEGT. This CDR3 is built from 16 residues. The CDR3 loop is CASSEVGTSEWNEQFF. DNA of the CDR3: TGTGCCAGCAGTGAAGTAGGGACTAGTGAGTGGAATGAGCAGTTCTTC.

The V and J genes are TRBV2 and TRBJ2-7, with a weak D call TRBD2 (6 bases). V lost 8 bases, J lost 1 base, and 27 bases lay in between. This CDR3 spans 18 amino acids. Per germline, CDR1 SNHLY and CDR2 FYNNEI. CDR3 amino acids: CASRFLIALAEDSYEQYF. The CDR3 DNA is TGTGCCAGCCGATTTCTTATTGCATTAGCGGAAGATTCCTACGAGCAGTACTTC.

The genes are TRBV7-2 and TRBJ2-3; a weak D match, TRBD2 (6 bases). This CDR3 has 17 amino acids. Trimming shortened V by 2 bases and J by 7 bases, and 22 bases separated the two germline ends. The germline V gene encodes CDR1 SGHTA and CDR2 FQGNSA. CDR3 amino acids: CASSLSLRGRMENTQYF. The CDR3, as DNA: TGTGCCAGCAGCTTATCTCTGCGGGGTAGAATGGAGAATACGCAGTATTTT.

The rearrangement joins TRBV30 to TRBJ2-3; 11 bases match TRBD2. Germline CDR1 GTSNPN, CDR2 SVGIG (reference sequence). The CDR3 covers 14 residues. Trimming cost V 5 bases and J 1 base; bases outside gene matches: 2. The CDR3 here is CAWVSGGGTDTQYF. In nucleotides, the CDR3 is TGTGCCTGGGTTAGCGGGGGGGGCACAGATACGCAGTATTTT.

This clone was found once. The rearrangement joins TRBV7-9 to TRBJ2-1, with TRBD1 as a possible D gene (6 bases). The germline V and J ends were trimmed by 1 base and 12 bases, with 7 bases remaining between them. The CDR3 runs to 11 residues. Germline CDR1 is SEHNR and CDR2 is FQNEAQ (reference sequence). The CDR3 reads CASSLGGGQFF. The CDR3 region has the DNA TGTGCCAGCAGCTTAGGAGGGGGGCAGTTCTTC. The full variable domain, rest sourced from reference TRBV7-9 and TRBJ2-1, is DTGVSQNPRHKITKRGQNVTFRCDPISEHNRLYWYRQTLGQGPEFLTYFQNEAQLEKSRLLSDRFSAERPKGSFSTLEIQRTEQGDSAMYLCASSLGGGQFFGPGTRLTVL.

This chain connects TRBV5-1 to TRBJ1-1; 11 nucleotides agree with TRBD1. Germline V gene data show CDR1 as SGHRS and CDR2 as YFSETQ. The CDR3 is 15 residues long. After removal of 0 bases from V and 4 bases from J, the junction contained 2 bases not matched to a gene. The CDR3 nucleotides read TGCGCCAGCAGCTTGGGCGGGACAGGGGGCACTGAAGCTTTCTTT. Translating it yields CASSLGGTGGTEAFF.

This sequence joins TRBV27 and TRBJ2-7; TRBD1 aligns across 8 bases. The CDR3 runs to 14 residues. CDR1 MNHEY and CDR2 SMNVEV come from the germline V gene (reference sequence). V shed 5 bases, J shed 3 bases, and the junction held 6 bases outside the gene matches. The DNA of the CDR3 is TGTGCCAGCAGTCCCCGGGACAGGTACTACGAGCAGTACTTC. Its protein is CASSPRDRYYEQYF.

The chain couples TRBV7-6 to TRBJ1-3, with D tentatively TRBD1 (5 bases). This CDR3 region has 16 residues. The V gene's germline CDR1 is SGHVS and CDR2 FNYEAQ. V dropped 5 bases and J dropped 0 bases, with 14 bases sitting between them. The CDR3: CASSIGTDYSGNTIYF. The CDR3 nucleotides read TGTGCCAGCAGCATCGGGACGGACTACTCTGGAAACACCATATATTTT.

This clone was seen a few times. The chain couples TRBV6-1 to TRBJ2-7, with 8 bases that match TRBD1. The CDR3 runs to 12 residues. V was pared by 10 bases and J by 3 bases, with 5 bases of the junction left unmatched. Germline CDR1 is MNHNS and CDR2 is SASEGT. The CDR3 spells CATRTGSYEQYF. DNA of the CDR3: TGTGCCACTCGGACAGGGAGCTACGAGCAGTACTTC.